Shown below are 27 T cell receptor beta chains from a single sample sequenced in a study of CD8 T cells in Susac syndrome. After extraction with the RNeasy kit, about 0.5 to 1 ug of the RNA was reverse transcribed using random hexamers. TCRdb re-analysed the immunoSEQ multiplex PCR reads in MiXCR, keeping a single row per CDR3 protein. The sample includes some 200,000 distinct CDR3 sequences, around 96% of them seen just once. Sequenced sample: CD4+ T cells from PBMCs. The receptors originated from a human donor with multiple sclerosis.

This rearrangement joins TRBV14 to TRBJ2-7; D gene ambiguous. There are 13 residues in the CDR3. Germline V CDR1 and CDR2: SGHDN, FVKESK. V lost 0 bases to trimming and J lost 6 bases, with 9 bases between them. CDR3 DNA: TGTGCCAGCAGCCAAGATAAGTTTGGCGAGCAGTACTTC. This gives the protein CASSQDKFGEQYF.

This sequence joins TRBV20-1 and TRBJ2-1; D remains ambiguous. This CDR3 has 12 residues. CDR1 is DFQATT, CDR2 SNEGSKA, per germline (reference sequence). V dropped 1 base and J dropped 8 bases, with 9 bases sitting between them. This CDR3 reads CSARGDMYEQFF. DNA for the CDR3: TGCAGTGCTAGAGGTGACATGTATGAGCAGTTCTTC.

The CDR3 DNA reads TGTGCCAGCAGCCTCCACAGGGGGCACACTGAAGCTTTCTTT. It codes for CASSLHRGHTEAFF. The J gene is TRBJ1-1, the V gene TRBV7-3; 9 nucleotides agree with TRBD1. In germline, CDR1 is SGHTA, CDR2 FQGTGA. The CDR3 is made up of 14 amino acids. V lost 5 bases to trimming and J lost 3 bases; unmatched junction nucleotides: 4.

The chain has TRBV29-1 and TRBJ1-2; unclear D gene. The V and J ends lost 6 bases and 0 bases respectively, with 20 bases between them. Germline CDR1 and CDR2: SQVTM and ANQGSEA. CDR3 size: 16 residues. The CDR3 reads CSVEKVRVGTNYGYTF. The CDR3 nucleotides read TGCAGCGTCGAAAAGGTCCGGGTCGGAACTAACTATGGCTACACCTTC.

The rearrangement joins TRBV6-5 to TRBJ2-2, with D uncertain. Trimming pared 8 bases from V and 1 base from J, leaving 5 bases between. The germline V gene encodes CDR1 MNHEY and CDR2 SVGAGI. The length of the CDR3 is 12 residues. DNA of the CDR3: TGTGCCAGCGTCGGGAACACCGGGGAGCTGTTTTTT. Its translation is CASVGNTGELFF.

The chain links TRBV12-3 or TRBV12-4 to TRBJ2-7; D is undetermined. The CDR3 is 12 residues long. Trimming took 5 bases from V and 6 from J, leaving 11 bases between them. CDR3: CASSVSGPEQYF. CDR3 coding DNA: TGTGCCAGCAGTGTGTCGGGCCCCGAGCAGTACTTC.

The J gene is TRBJ2-1, the V gene TRBV5-6, with a weak D call TRBD2 (5 bases). CDR3 size: 13 residues. From germline, CDR1 is SGHDT and CDR2 YYEEEE. The germline V and J ends were trimmed by 2 bases and 9 bases, with 12 bases remaining between them. This CDR3 reads CASSFVGAVEQFF. The CDR3 coding sequence is TGTGCCAGCAGCTTTGTGGGAGCTGTTGAGCAGTTCTTC.

This rearrangement joins TRBV5-6 to TRBJ1-5; 7 bases fit TRBD1. This CDR3 contains 13 residues. From germline, CDR1 is SGHDT and CDR2 YYEEEE. After removal of 0 bases from V and 6 bases from J, the junction contained 0 bases not matched to a gene. CDR3 DNA sequence: TGTGCCAGCAGCTTGGAGGGGGCTCAGCCCCAGCATTTT. This gives the protein CASSLEGAQPQHF.

The V gene is TRBV7-9, the J gene TRBJ1-2; 8 bases fit TRBD1. From germline, CDR1 is SEHNR and CDR2 FQNEAQ (reference sequence). With V trimmed by 3 bases and J by 7 bases, 4 bases remained unmatched. The CDR3 contains 13 residues. The CDR3 reads CASSFLDRGGYTF. CDR3 DNA: TGTGCCAGCAGCTTCCTCGACAGGGGTGGCTACACCTTC.

In nucleotides, the CDR3 is TGCAGTGCTAGAGATAACGTCGGCAGGCCGTTTCAAGAGACCCAGTACTTC. Translated, it gives CSARDNVGRPFQETQYF. The rearrangement links TRBV20-1 to TRBJ2-5; D unclear. Trimming stripped 0 bases from V and 2 bases from J, with 19 bases between. The CDR3 spans 17 residues. Germline CDR1 and CDR2: DFQATT and SNEGSKA (reference sequence).

The rearrangement links TRBV5-4 to TRBJ1-1, with 8 nucleotides matching TRBD1. Looked up from germline, CDR1 is SGHNT and CDR2 is YYREEE (reference sequence). The length of the CDR3 is 14 residues. V lost 6 bases to trimming and J lost 1 base; unmatched junction nucleotides: 5. CDR3 sequence: CASTRDRPNTEAFF. In DNA form, the CDR3 reads TGTGCCAGCACCCGGGACAGGCCGAACACTGAAGCTTTCTTT.

The chain is built from TRBV29-1 and TRBJ1-1; D not certain. The germline gives CDR1 SQVTM, CDR2 ANQGSEA. Trimming cost V 0 bases and J 0 bases, with 5 bases left between them. This CDR3 has 13 residues. The CDR3 loop reads CSVEEGVNTEAFF. The CDR3 coding sequence is TGCAGCGTTGAAGAGGGAGTGAACACTGAAGCTTTCTTT.

This chain connects TRBV7-9 to TRBJ2-7; a weak D match, TRBD1 (5 bases). Between the trimmed V and J ends, which lost 0 bases and 5 bases, there was a span of 17 bases. The length of the CDR3 is 16 residues. In germline, CDR1 is SEHNR, CDR2 FQNEAQ (reference sequence). CDR3 nucleotides: TGTGCCAGCAGCTTAGCGAGTCAGGGATTCCCCCACGAGCAGTACTTC. It encodes CASSLASQGFPHEQYF.

The gene calls are TRBV30 and TRBJ2-1; TRBD2 agrees at 11 bases. Germline values: CDR1 GTSNPN, CDR2 SVGIG (reference sequence). CDR3 size: 16 residues. V lost 3 bases and J lost 0; bases outside the gene matches: 4. The DNA for the CDR3 is TGTGCCTGGAGGGTAGCGGGAGGGCGCTCCTACAATGAGCAGTTCTTC. This sequence encodes CAWRVAGGRSYNEQFF. The whole variable domain, remainder taken from reference TRBV30 and TRBJ2-1, is SQTIHQWPATLVQPVGSPLSLECTVEGTSNPNLYWYRQAAGRGLQLLFYSVGIGQISSEVPQNLSASRPQDRQFILSSKKLLLSDSGFYLCAWRVAGGRSYNEQFFGPGTRLTVL.

This chain joins TRBV20-1 and TRBJ2-3; D unclear. V was cut by 0 bases and J by 12 bases, with 7 bases left in between. In germline, CDR1 is DFQATT, CDR2 SNEGSKA (reference sequence). This CDR3 spans 10 amino acids. The CDR3 DNA reads TGCAGTGCTAGAGATCGCCCCCAGTATTTT. Protein product: CSARDRPQYF.

This clonotype was found once. The CDR3 DNA sequence: TGCAGCGCCGGACAGGCTAGCTCCTACGAGCAGTACTTC. It yields the protein CSAGQASSYEQYF. The rearrangement uses TRBV29-1 and TRBJ2-7, with TRBD1 matching 7 bases. Germline V gene sequence: CDR1 SQVTM, CDR2 ANQGSEA. CDR3 length equals 13 residues. The J segment lost 0 bases and the V segment lost 7 bases, leaving 6 bases of the junction unmatched.

This sequence joins TRBV30 and TRBJ2-5; 15 bases map to TRBD2. This CDR3 is built from 17 residues. V shed 3 bases, J shed 4 bases, and the junction held 9 bases outside the gene matches. From germline, CDR1 is GTSNPN and CDR2 SVGIG (reference sequence). CDR3 DNA: TGTGCCTGGAGCATCCCTGGACTAGCGGGAGGGATAGAGACCCAGTACTTC. It codes for CAWSIPGLAGGIETQYF.

The rearrangement links TRBV3-1 to TRBJ2-7; 11 nucleotides align to TRBD1. The CDR3 is 14 residues long. The junction had 6 bases not matched to a gene; V was cut back by 4 bases and J by 7 bases. Germline V CDR1 and CDR2: LGHDT, YNNKEL (reference sequence). As DNA, the CDR3 is TGTGCCAGCAGCCGCGGACAGGGGGCCAGGGAGCAGTACTTC. Its protein is CASSRGQGAREQYF.

This clonotype was picked up one time. CDR3 nucleotides: TGCGCCAGCAAACTAGCGGGGCCTCTCAATGAGCAGTTCTTC. This encodes CASKLAGPLNEQFF. This chain links TRBV5-1 with TRBJ2-1, with 10 bases that match TRBD2. This CDR3 is built from 14 residues. Looked up from germline, CDR1 is SGHRS and CDR2 is YFSETQ. Trimming removed 6 bases from V and 6 bases from J; junction bases left unmatched: 6. Supplemented by reference TRBV5-1 and TRBJ2-1, the full variable domain reads KAGVTQTPRYLIKTRGQQVTLSCSPISGHRSVSWYQQTPGQGLQFLFEYFSETQRNKGNFPGRFSGRQFSNSRSEMNVSTLELGDSALYLCASKLAGPLNEQFFGPGTRLTVL.

V gene TRBV29-1 combines with J gene TRBJ1-1; TRBD1 might be the D (5 bases). The length of the CDR3 is 13 residues. V dropped 6 bases and J dropped 0 bases, with 11 bases sitting between them. Germline-derived CDR1 and CDR2 are SQVTM and ANQGSEA. The CDR3 region is CSVGGVMNTEAFF. The DNA of the CDR3 is TGCAGCGTCGGGGGGGTGATGAACACTGAAGCTTTCTTT.

This chain joins TRBV19 and TRBJ2-3; maybe TRBD2 (5 bases). CDR1 LNHDA and CDR2 SQIVND come from the germline V gene (reference sequence). Trimming took off 4 bases at V and 6 bases at J, with 17 bases between the two ends. The CDR3 has 15 amino acids. The CDR3 nucleotides are TGTGCCAGTAGTAAGGAGAGGGTTGTCTCGGATACGCAGTATTTT. This codes for CASSKERVVSDTQYF.

This rearrangement joins TRBV29-1 to TRBJ2-7; the match to TRBD1 covers 9 bases. V was pared by 4 bases and J by 6 bases, with 1 base of the junction left unmatched. The CDR3 runs to 11 residues. The germline CDR1 and CDR2 sequences are SQVTM and ANQGSEA. The CDR3 here is CSVGGQGEQYF. DNA of the CDR3: TGCAGCGTTGGGGGACAGGGCGAGCAGTACTTC.

This chain links TRBV5-1 with TRBJ2-5, with 9 bases that match TRBD1. From germline, CDR1 is SGHRS and CDR2 YFSETQ. The V and J ends lost 2 bases and 2 bases, in that order; junction bases with no gene match: 4. The CDR3 runs 15 residues. The CDR3 sequence: CASSLSGTGQETQYF. CDR3 in DNA: TGCGCCAGCAGCTTATCCGGGACAGGGCAAGAGACCCAGTACTTC.

The genes are TRBV29-1 and TRBJ2-3; 12 nucleotides match TRBD2. Unmatched junction bases numbered 0, after V lost 1 base and J lost 1 base. The CDR3 contains 15 residues. CDR1 is SQVTM and CDR2 is ANQGSEA in the germline V gene. The CDR3 region is CSVEGTSGGTDTQYF. CDR3 in DNA: TGCAGCGTTGAAGGGACTAGCGGGGGCACAGATACGCAGTATTTT.

This rearrangement joins TRBV3-1 to TRBJ1-5, with D possibly matching TRBD1 (6 bases). Germline CDR1 LGHDT, CDR2 YNNKEL (reference sequence). The CDR3 loop spans 14 amino acids. The ends were cut back, 1 base at V and 6 bases at J, with 10 bases in the middle. CDR3 residues: CASSQVRGAQPQHF. In nucleotides, the CDR3 is TGTGCCAGCAGCCAAGTACGGGGGGCTCAGCCCCAGCATTTT. Looking up the rest from reference TRBV3-1 and TRBJ1-5 gives the full variable domain: DTAVSQTPKYLVTQMGNDKSIKCEQNLGHDTMYWYKQDSKKFLKIMFSYNNKELIINETVPNRFSPKSPDKAHLNLHINSLELGDSAVYFCASSQVRGAQPQHFGDGTRLSIL.

V is TRBV29-1 and J is TRBJ2-7; D gene ambiguous. CDR1 SQVTM and CDR2 ANQGSEA come from the germline V gene. The CDR3 sequence is 12 residues long. V lost 6 bases, J lost 1 base, and 10 bases lay in between. The CDR3 DNA is TGCAGCGTCAGGTTTTTTTCCTACGAGCAGTACTTC. Amino acid sequence: CSVRFFSYEQYF.

The chain has TRBV20-1 and TRBJ2-1; D may be TRBD1 (7 bases). V gave up 5 bases and J gave up 2 bases, with 13 bases separating them. The CDR3 contains 14 residues. Germline CDR1 reads DFQATT; CDR2 reads SNEGSKA (reference sequence). The CDR3: CSALDRRAYNEQFF. The CDR3 bases are TGCAGTGCTCTGGACAGGAGGGCCTACAATGAGCAGTTCTTC.